This TCR beta chain was retrieved from a study of OX40 agonist ivuxolimab in advanced cancers. Study results and caveats: CD8+ T cells were the subset that, on average, had more expanded clones than CD4+. The study observed clonal expansion of CD4+ and CD8+ blood T cells by week 6 at 0.1 to 3.0 mg/kg.

With autoimmune disease history or systemic immunosuppression, patients were excluded. The table lists this clone with a count of one. Its specificity is unknown. The repertoire was sequenced with immunoSEQ multiplex PCR; TCRdb's copy has only in-frame clones and lacks some. The repertoire includes over 50,000 clones, roughly 90% of them detected once, and more than 20% sits in the top ten. V was pared by 1 base and J by 4 bases, with 5 bases between. The CDR3 consists of 12 residues. The germline V gene encodes CDR1 GTSNPN and CDR2 SVGIG (reference sequence). The sequence was collected from an adult with an advanced solid tumor such as melanoma, head and neck, liver or kidney cancer. The genes are TRBV30 and TRBJ1-3; D not resolved. Source: CD4+ or CD8+ T cells sorted from blood, taken in a trial of the OX40 agonist ivuxolimab. The CDR3 region has the DNA TGTGCCTGGAGTGACTTAGGAAACACCATATATTTT. Translation gives CAWSDLGNTIYF. Complete variable domain (other parts from reference TRBV30 and TRBJ1-3): SQTIHQWPATLVQPVGSPLSLECTVEGTSNPNLYWYRQAAGRGLQLLFYSVGIGQISSEVPQNLSASRPQDRQFILSSKKLLLSDSGFYLCAWSDLGNTIYFGEGSWLTVV.